This T cell receptor (beta chain) was sequenced in a study of technical replicates of blood from several donors. This clone has just a few counts. V dropped 7 bases and J dropped 0 bases, with 12 bases sitting between them. The CDR3 has 14 residues. Germline CDR1 reads MGHDK; CDR2 reads SYGVNS. Sequencing was performed with immunoSEQ multiplex PCR; in TCRdb, only in-frame clones are kept and a portion is missing. Of around 100,000 clones listed, 96% are singletons. The sequenced sample was T cells isolated from PBMCs. The chain carries TRBV25-1 and TRBJ1-1; D is uncertain. This receptor was taken from a human donor in good health. This CDR3 reads CASISRGMNTEAFF. CDR3 DNA sequence: TGTGCCAGCATTTCGCGGGGAATGAACACTGAAGCTTTCTTT.